The 21 T cell receptor beta chains below were found in one sample sequenced in a study of patients and donors after allogeneic stem cell transplantation. TCRdb processed the RT-PCR reads anew with MiXCR; each CDR3 protein has one entry. The sample lists about a million distinct CDR3 sequences, roughly 18% occurring once. The sequencing input was blood, either unsorted or a sorted T cell fraction (not recorded which). These receptors were taken from a human donor who was either an allogeneic HSCT recipient or a stem cell or donor lymphocyte infusion donor (not recorded which). It is not recorded whose cells these are; they may come from a transplant donor.

This clonotype was recorded a few times. This chain joins TRBV20-1 and TRBJ2-1; the match to TRBD2 covers 9 bases. The germline V gene has CDR1 DFQATT and CDR2 SNEGSKA (reference sequence). The CDR3 totals 15 residues. V gave up 3 bases and J gave up 2 bases; unmatched junction bases: 5. The CDR3 coding sequence is TGCAGTGCTAGTGGCGGGACTAGCCCCTACAATGAGCAGTTCTTC. Translated, it gives CSASGGTSPYNEQFF.

The chain carries TRBV5-6 and TRBJ1-2; no clear D. With 0 bases removed from V and 4 bases from J, the gap between germline ends came to 10 bases. CDR3 size: 14 residues. CDR1 is SGHDT, CDR2 YYEEEE, per germline. The CDR3 nucleotides are TGTGCCAGCAGCTTGGACAGACCCGTCTATGGCTACACCTTC. Residues: CASSLDRPVYGYTF.

The chain links TRBV9 to TRBJ2-6; no clear D. The germline V and J ends were trimmed by 0 bases and 0 bases, with 7 bases remaining between them. Germline V gene lookup returns CDR1 SGDLS and CDR2 YYNGEE. The CDR3 consists of 16 residues. The CDR3: CASSVGSGSGANVLTF. CDR3 sequence (DNA): TGTGCCAGCAGCGTAGGGTCGGGCTCTGGGGCCAACGTCCTGACTTTC. Filled out from reference TRBV9 and TRBJ2-6, the complete variable domain reads DSGVTQTPKHLITATGQRVTLRCSPRSGDLSVYWYQQSLDQGLQFLIQYYNGEERAKGNILERFSAQQFPDLHSELNLSSLELGDSALYFCASSVGSGSGANVLTFGAGSRLTVL.

V usage is TRBV6-1 and J usage is TRBJ1-1, with D perhaps matching TRBD1 (6 bases). This CDR3 comprises 15 residues. V was pared by 6 bases and J by 7 bases, with 21 bases between. Germline V gene lookup returns CDR1 MNHNS and CDR2 SASEGT. CDR3 in DNA: TGTGCCAGCAGCGCACCGCCGCAGGGGCGTTTTGAAGCTTTCTTT. Amino acid sequence: CASSAPPQGRFEAFF.

The chain links TRBV5-5 to TRBJ2-3; perhaps TRBD1 as D (5 bases). The CDR3 totals 13 residues. Trimming took off 4 bases at V and 2 bases at J, with 8 bases between the two ends. Germline-derived CDR1 and CDR2 are SGHKS and YYEKEE (reference sequence). CDR3 amino acids: CASSRQITDTQYF. The CDR3 coding sequence is TGTGCCAGCAGCCGACAGATCACAGATACGCAGTATTTT.

This sequence joins TRBV21-1 and TRBJ1-5; the D call TRBD1 from the table was never checked on the DNA. TRBV21-1 is labeled a pseudogene. This CDR3 is built from 17 residues. This chain's CDR3 is CASSKVGDRQRNQPQHF. CDR3 sequence (DNA): TGTGCCAGCAGCAAAGTGGGGGACAGGCAGAGAAATCAGCCCCAGCATTTT.

The V call is TRBV11-3, the J call TRBJ2-1, with D perhaps TRBD1 or TRBD2 (5 bases each). The CDR3 extends over 16 amino acids. V gave up 0 bases and J gave up 1 base, with 10 bases separating them. CDR1 is SGHNT, CDR2 YENEEA, per germline. CDR3 sequence (DNA): TGTGCCAGCAGCTTAGAGGGGGTGCGGTCCTACAATGAGCAGTTCTTC. Protein product: CASSLEGVRSYNEQFF.

This clonotype appeared many times. The V call is TRBV5-1, the J call TRBJ1-2; D unresolved. In germline, CDR1 is SGHRS, CDR2 YFSETQ. V lost 5 bases and J lost 2, with 10 bases in between. This CDR3 is 13 amino acids long. The CDR3 spells CASRHEGNYGYTF. DNA for the CDR3: TGCGCCAGCAGGCACGAGGGAAACTATGGCTACACCTTC.

For this clonotype: Given the absence of the conserved phenylalanine or tryptophan at the CDR3 end, a read error is likely. This chain connects TRBV6-1 to TRBJ1-2; D gene unclear. V was pared by 5 bases and J by 6 bases, with 19 bases between. The length of the CDR3 is 15 residues. CDR1 is MNHNS and CDR2 is SASEGT in the germline V gene. The DNA of the CDR3 is TGTGCCAGCAGTCGGACCCTGGGAAGAGGCGATGGCTACACCCTC. It specifies CASSRTLGRGDGYTL.

This clonotype has just a few counts. This chain connects TRBV29-1 to TRBJ2-3; D not resolved. V was cut by 1 base and J by 6 bases, with 8 bases left in between. Germline CDR1 SQVTM, CDR2 ANQGSEA. The CDR3 covers 12 residues. DNA for the CDR3: TGCAGCGTTGAAGTCCTATTGGATACGCAGTATTTT. It yields the protein CSVEVLLDTQYF.

This clonotype has more than one count but fewer than ten. This chain uses TRBV18 with TRBJ2-3; 10 nucleotides match TRBD1. The CDR3 sequence is 16 residues long. V lost 6 bases and J lost 2; bases outside the gene matches: 8. CDR1 KGHSH and CDR2 LQKENI come from the germline V gene. CDR3 bases: TGTGCCAGCTCCCCGATCGGGACAGGGGACACAGATACGCAGTATTTT. Encoded protein: CASSPIGTGDTDTQYF. Complete variable domain (other parts from reference TRBV18 and TRBJ2-3): NAGVMQNPRHLVRRRGQEARLRCSPMKGHSHVYWYRQLPEEGLKFMVYLQKENIIDESGMPKERFSAEFPKEGPSILRIQQVVRGDSAAYFCASSPIGTGDTDTQYFGPGTRLTVL.

This chain links TRBV9 with TRBJ2-3, with no clear D. The V end lost 3 bases, the J end lost 4 bases, and 15 bases lay between the germline ends. The germline V gene has CDR1 SGDLS and CDR2 YYNGEE. The CDR3 extends over 15 amino acids. The CDR3 here is CASSGLSPGADTQYF. CDR3 nucleotide sequence: TGTGCCAGCAGCGGGCTGAGTCCTGGGGCAGATACGCAGTATTTT.

This clonotype was seen many times. CDR3 sequence: CSARSPWSSYEQYF. The DNA for the CDR3 is TGCAGTGCTAGATCCCCTTGGAGCTCCTACGAGCAGTACTTC. The chain employs TRBV20-1 and TRBJ2-7; the D is unclear. From germline, CDR1 is DFQATT and CDR2 SNEGSKA (reference sequence). The V end lost 2 bases, the J end lost 0 bases, and 11 bases lay between the germline ends. This CDR3 has 14 amino acids.

This clonotype occurred many times. The CDR3 coding sequence is TGTGCCAGCAGTTTAGAAAGGGGGGGTACTGAAGCTTTCTTT. It codes for CASSLERGGTEAFF. The rearrangement links TRBV12-3 or TRBV12-4 to TRBJ1-1, with a weak D call TRBD1 (6 bases). V was trimmed by 1 base and J by 5 bases, leaving 11 bases between them. The CDR3 contains 14 residues.

The genes are TRBV7-8 and TRBJ2-3, with no clear D. Per germline, CDR1 SGHVS and CDR2 FQNEAQ. The CDR3 extends over 13 amino acids. The ends were cut back, 4 bases at V and 6 bases at J, with 11 bases in the middle. The CDR3 nucleotides read TGTGCCAGCAGCTATAATATTCCCGATACGCAGTATTTT. Amino acids: CASSYNIPDTQYF.

This sequence joins TRBV2 and TRBJ1-5, with 7 bases fitting TRBD1. Germline lookup yields CDR1 SNHLY and CDR2 FYNNEI. With V trimmed by 6 bases and J by 5 bases, 4 bases remained unmatched. The CDR3 is 13 residues long. Here the CDR3 reads CASRGQDYQPQHF. The CDR3 DNA sequence: TGTGCCAGCAGAGGACAGGATTATCAGCCCCAGCATTTT.

CDR3 nucleotides: TGTGCCAGCAGAAGGACGAACACTGAAGCTTTCTTT. Its protein product is CASRRTNTEAFF. The chain has TRBV6-2 or TRBV6-3 and TRBJ1-1, with D unresolved. V dropped 6 bases and J dropped 1 base, with 6 bases sitting between them. The CDR3 sequence is 12 residues long. CDR1 and CDR2 (germline): MNHEY, SVGEGT.

The gene calls are TRBV12-3 or TRBV12-4 and TRBJ1-6, with TRBD1 matching over 7 bases. V lost 6 bases and J lost 7; bases outside the gene matches: 9. The CDR3 extends over 15 amino acids. The CDR3 is CASSRRQGKNSPLHF. The CDR3 DNA follows: TGTGCCAGCAGCCGCCGACAGGGAAAGAATTCACCCCTCCACTTT.

This clonotype was seen a few times. V is TRBV25-1 and J is TRBJ1-1; D unclear. This CDR3 comprises 15 residues. Germline-derived CDR1 and CDR2 are MGHDK and SYGVNS. The V end was cut by 4 bases, the J end by 1 base, with 13 bases between. CDR3 loop: CASSGGGKGNTEAFF. Here the CDR3 DNA reads TGTGCCAGCAGTGGAGGCGGGAAAGGGAACACTGAAGCTTTCTTT.

The chain employs TRBV12-3 or TRBV12-4 and TRBJ1-2; 8 bases agree with TRBD1. Germline trimming cut 2 bases from V and 6 bases from J; bases unmatched to any gene: 5. CDR3 length: 14 amino acids. This CDR3 is CASSLLRQGNGYTF. Written as DNA, the CDR3 is TGTGCCAGCAGTTTACTTAGACAGGGGAATGGCTACACCTTC.

This clonotype has ten or more counts. The chain couples TRBV12-3 or TRBV12-4 to TRBJ2-7, with D uncertain. The CDR3 totals 12 residues. Trimming took off 2 bases at V and 0 bases at J, with 2 bases between the two ends. Written as DNA, the CDR3 is TGTGCCAGCAGTTTATTCTCCTACGAGCAGTACTTC. This gives the protein CASSLFSYEQYF.